This T cell receptor beta chain comes out of a study of cytomegalovirus exposure and HLA in healthy donors. Across the study: When about 400 donors were genotyped, roughly four fifths of them were found to fall in the Caucasian-associated ancestry cluster.

The donors gave bone marrow, and they were healthy. The CDR3 spans 17 residues. The V segment lost 3 bases and the J segment 3 bases; nucleotides outside the gene matches: 12. CDR1 is MDHEN and CDR2 is SYDVKM in the germline V gene. Study-level points and caveats: For most subjects, TCR beta sequences were reported to predict HLA-A and HLA-B alleles with accuracy. Later analysis suggested most CMV-associated TCR beta chains were HLA-restricted.

Vbeta (60) and Jbeta (13) primers were used in the PCR. Produced via immunoSEQ multiplex PCR; TCRdb's table is partial and in-frame only. This sample has about 120,000 clones, with about 60% found just once. Comment on this clone: Its antigen is unidentified.

The sequence came from a woman aged 25 to 45 in good health and CMV-seronegative. This chain links TRBV28 with TRBJ2-7, with 9 positions matching TRBD2. Sequenced input: PBMCs. The CDR3 coding sequence is TGTGCCAGCAGTTTCGGAGGGGTCCATAGCGGGGGCTACGAGCAGTACTTC. Translation: CASSFGGVHSGGYEQYF. The whole variable domain, filled in from reference TRBV28 and TRBJ2-7, reads DVKVTQSSRYLVKRTGEKVFLECVQDMDHENMFWYRQDPGLGLRLIYFSYDVKMKEKGDIPEGYSVSREKKERFSLILESASTNQTSMYLCASSFGGVHSGGYEQYFGPGTRLTVT.